This T cell receptor (beta chain) was retrieved from a study of T-cell memory formation after mild COVID-19. Study-level background: Across donors, TCR clusters were largely donor specific.

Overall study results and limits: CD4+ contracting clones were mainly CM and EM; CD8+ ones, EMRA. Later expanders leaned CD4+, whereas clones that contracted between day 15 and 85 were balanced CD4/CD8. There were some responding clones in pre-infection memory, which suggested that cross-reactive memory had joined.

About this clonotype itself: The antigen is undetermined.

TCRdb called the 5' RACE reads again in MiXCR, with one record for every CDR3 protein. The table records some 450,000 distinct CDR3 sequences, around 17% of them present only once. The specimen was PBMCs or a T cell subset sorted from them (not recorded which). This clonotype was obtained from a man aged 18 to 29 who had mild COVID-19 (a few samples of this study predate the infection). Cell type and time point are not known.

The CDR3 loop reads CASSLGPGQGWNYGYTF. The CDR3, as DNA: TGTGCCAGCAGCTTAGGCCCCGGGCAGGGGTGGAACTATGGCTACACCTTC. The chain is built from TRBV7-2 and TRBJ1-2, with D tentatively TRBD1 (6 bases). There are 17 residues in the CDR3. The germline V gene encodes CDR1 SGHTA and CDR2 FQGNSA. Trimming stripped 1 base from V and 2 bases from J, with 17 bases between.